Following are 18 T cell receptor beta chains from one sample sequenced in a study of control samples from healthy donors and cancer patients. The table came from immunoSEQ multiplex PCR; TCRdb's copy has only in-frame clones and leaves some out. This sample has almost 85,000 clones, with about 79% found just once. Source material: PBMCs. These receptors all come from a man between 60 and 75 years old with head and neck cancer.

The chain joins TRBV4-1 to TRBJ2-6; D is undetermined. This CDR3 region has 16 residues. The V end was cut by 0 bases, the J end by 3 bases, with 9 bases between. Germline lookup yields CDR1 MGHRA and CDR2 YSYEKL. The CDR3 sequence is CASSQDSWSGANVLTF. The CDR3, as DNA: TGCGCCAGCAGCCAAGATTCCTGGAGTGGGGCCAACGTCCTGACTTTC.

The genes are TRBV18 and TRBJ2-1; D possibly corresponds to TRBD2 (6 bases). Trimming removed 3 bases from V and 3 bases from J, with 27 bases in between. The germline V gene encodes CDR1 KGHSH and CDR2 LQKENI. The CDR3 loop spans 20 amino acids. The CDR3 DNA is TGTGCCAGCTCACCTCAGCCATCTGGGGTGTCGAGCGGGCACTACAATGAGCAGTTCTTC. Translation gives CASSPQPSGVSSGHYNEQFF.

The V gene is TRBV28, the J gene TRBJ1-2; D remains unclear. CDR1 MDHEN and CDR2 SYDVKM come from the germline V gene. V gave up 5 bases and J gave up 4 bases, with 11 bases separating them. The CDR3 has 13 amino acids. CDR3 in DNA: TGTGCCAGCAGTCTGACAAATACCTATGGCTACACCTTC. The encoded protein is CASSLTNTYGYTF.

In its sample, this clone was seen a few times. V is TRBV7-9 and J is TRBJ2-1, with D uncertain. The CDR3 spans 13 residues. Germline V gives CDR1 SEHNR, CDR2 FQNEAQ (reference sequence). Trimming stripped 3 bases from V and 10 bases from J, with 13 bases between. This CDR3 reads CASSFWEASEQFF. CDR3 sequence (DNA): TGTGCCAGCAGCTTTTGGGAAGCGTCCGAGCAGTTCTTC.

The rearrangement joins TRBV5-1 to TRBJ2-3; 7 nucleotides line up with TRBD2. Germline V gives CDR1 SGHRS, CDR2 YFSETQ. The ends lost 5 bases at V and 4 bases at J; junction bases unmatched: 7. The length of the CDR3 is 14 residues. The CDR3 loop is CASSSGGVPDTQYF. The CDR3 DNA reads TGCGCCAGCAGTTCGGGGGGTGTCCCAGATACGCAGTATTTT.

CDR3 coding DNA: TGTGCCAGCAGTTTTCCTAGCGGGAGGGATCACGGGGAGCTGTTTTTT. Amino acids: CASSFPSGRDHGELFF. The chain carries TRBV6-5 and TRBJ2-2; TRBD2 matches at 12 bases. The germline CDR1 and CDR2 sequences are MNHEY and SVGAGI. V shed 4 bases and J 7 bases; nucleotides not matched to a gene: 7. There are 16 residues in the CDR3.

The V gene is TRBV7-2, the J gene TRBJ2-5, with D unresolved. Trimming pared 2 bases from V and 5 bases from J, leaving 12 bases between. CDR1 and CDR2 (germline): SGHTA, FQGNSA. CDR3 size: 14 residues. The CDR3 loop is CASSLFRVWETQYF. CDR3 sequence (DNA): TGTGCCAGCAGCTTATTCCGGGTCTGGGAGACCCAGTACTTC.

The genes are TRBV6-6 and TRBJ1-1; tentatively, D is TRBD1 (5 bases). Trimming removed 7 bases from V and 0 bases from J, with 12 bases in between. Germline assignment: CDR1 MNHNY and CDR2 SVGAGI (reference sequence). CDR3 length equals 14 residues. In DNA, the CDR3 is TGTGCCAGCATCAAGGGACGGTTGAACACTGAAGCTTTCTTT. It specifies CASIKGRLNTEAFF.

The V and J genes are TRBV5-1 and TRBJ1-1; D gene ambiguous. The CDR3 sequence is 17 residues long. Per germline, CDR1 SGHRS and CDR2 YFSETQ. Trimming removed 0 bases at V and 1 base at J, with 16 bases between. CDR3 in amino acids: CASSLVELLGKNTEAFF. The CDR3 region has the DNA TGCGCCAGCAGCTTGGTAGAACTCCTTGGGAAGAACACTGAAGCTTTCTTT.

This sequence joins TRBV5-4 and TRBJ2-1, with a possible D match to TRBD1 (6 bases). The V end lost 4 bases, the J end lost 3 bases, and 11 bases lay between the germline ends. This CDR3 region has 14 residues. Germline V gives CDR1 SGHNT, CDR2 YYREEE (reference sequence). CDR3 nucleotide sequence: TGTGCCAGCAGCGCCCAGGGGATCTACAATGAGCAGTTCTTC. It yields the protein CASSAQGIYNEQFF.

V usage is TRBV13 and J usage is TRBJ2-3, with D possibly being TRBD2 (5 bases). Germline V gene lookup returns CDR1 PRHDT and CDR2 FYEKMQ (reference sequence). This CDR3 is built from 17 residues. V was shortened by 5 bases and J by 1 base, with 19 bases between the two germline ends. The CDR3: CASSPTLGVRGTDTQYF. CDR3 sequence (DNA): TGTGCCAGCAGCCCAACCCTGGGAGTTCGCGGCACAGATACGCAGTATTTT.

The gene calls are TRBV2 and TRBJ2-5, with TRBD1 matching over 8 bases. From germline, CDR1 is SNHLY and CDR2 FYNNEI. CDR3 length: 15 amino acids. Unmatched junction bases numbered 9, after V lost 4 bases and J lost 5 bases. CDR3: CASSVRQGRWETQYF. Written as DNA, the CDR3 is TGTGCCAGCAGTGTACGACAGGGGAGATGGGAGACCCAGTACTTC.

The V gene is TRBV6-5, the J gene TRBJ1-2; D remains unclear. From germline, CDR1 is MNHEY and CDR2 SVGAGI. V was pared by 2 bases and J by 7 bases, with 17 bases between. The CDR3 extends over 15 amino acids. CDR3 in DNA: TGTGCCAGCAGTTACGTCTACGGTGGGGTGGGTGGCTACACCTTC. Its protein is CASSYVYGGVGGYTF.

This clone was seen a single time. V usage is TRBV19 and J usage is TRBJ2-2, with no clear D. V shed 1 base and J shed 8 bases, with 11 bases lying between them. Germline V CDR1 and CDR2: LNHDA, SQIVND (reference sequence). CDR3 length: 14 residues. The CDR3 loop is CASSIARRTGELFF. In DNA, the CDR3 is TGTGCCAGTAGTATAGCACGTAGAACGGGGGAGCTGTTTTTT.

The chain employs TRBV5-1 and TRBJ1-2; TRBD1 matches 8 bases. This CDR3 comprises 15 residues. V shed 4 bases and J 3 bases; nucleotides not matched to a gene: 8. Germline CDR1 SGHRS, CDR2 YFSETQ. CDR3 coding DNA: TGCGCCAGCAGCCCCGACAGGGGACGCGACTATGGCTACACCTTC. Translation gives CASSPDRGRDYGYTF.

The V gene is TRBV15, the J gene TRBJ2-5; 8 nucleotides match TRBD1. The germline CDR1 and CDR2 sequences are LNHNV and YYDKDF (reference sequence). The CDR3 covers 17 residues. J gave up 5 bases and V 1 base, and 12 bases lay outside the gene matches. This CDR3 reads CATSRGRNGQGFETQYF. In nucleotides, the CDR3 is TGTGCCACCAGCAGAGGGCGGAATGGACAGGGATTCGAGACCCAGTACTTC.

The CDR3, as DNA: TGTGCCAGCAGCTTAGACGCAGATACGCAGTATTTT. Translation: CASSLDADTQYF. V and J are TRBV11-3 and TRBJ2-3; D call uncertain. This CDR3 spans 12 amino acids. V gave up 0 bases and J gave up 4 bases, with 2 bases separating them. The germline V gene has CDR1 SGHNT and CDR2 YENEEA.

J is TRBJ1-2 and V is TRBV14; D gene ambiguous. The CDR3 has 14 residues. Trimming removed 1 base from V and 4 bases from J, with 10 bases in between. CDR1 is SGHDN, CDR2 FVKESK, per germline. CDR3 region: CASSQAGWGYGYTF. The CDR3 DNA reads as TGTGCCAGCAGCCAAGCGGGCTGGGGCTATGGCTACACCTTC.